Described below is a single T cell receptor beta chain sequence and its context. These data are taken from a study of blood T cell repertoires in COVID-19. Whole-study context: The United States, Italy and Spain provided the acute and convalescent COVID-19 samples. From T cells, B-cell-depleted T cells, or PBMCs came the material, which was cDNA or gDNA.

Authors' analysis steps: Counts of nucleated cells, estimated from reference gene primer amplification, were obtained. Profiling relied on immunoSEQ multiplex PCR, and the TCRdb table lists in-frame clones only, not all of them. V, J and clone size reflect that table, while D and trimming were determined from the DNA. The sample has around 140,000 clones; 81% are singletons. The CDR3 has 14 amino acids. Germline lookup yields CDR1 MDHEN and CDR2 SYDVKM. Trimming shortened V by 6 bases and J by 1 base, and 10 bases separated the two germline ends. This receptor was taken from a woman aged 60-70 years with active or convalescent COVID-19. The source material was peripheral blood. The rearrangement links TRBV28 to TRBJ2-4; D gene uncertain. Here the CDR3 reads CASSPADAKNIQYF. In DNA, the CDR3 is TGTGCCAGCAGCCCCGCGGATGCCAAAAACATTCAGTACTTC.